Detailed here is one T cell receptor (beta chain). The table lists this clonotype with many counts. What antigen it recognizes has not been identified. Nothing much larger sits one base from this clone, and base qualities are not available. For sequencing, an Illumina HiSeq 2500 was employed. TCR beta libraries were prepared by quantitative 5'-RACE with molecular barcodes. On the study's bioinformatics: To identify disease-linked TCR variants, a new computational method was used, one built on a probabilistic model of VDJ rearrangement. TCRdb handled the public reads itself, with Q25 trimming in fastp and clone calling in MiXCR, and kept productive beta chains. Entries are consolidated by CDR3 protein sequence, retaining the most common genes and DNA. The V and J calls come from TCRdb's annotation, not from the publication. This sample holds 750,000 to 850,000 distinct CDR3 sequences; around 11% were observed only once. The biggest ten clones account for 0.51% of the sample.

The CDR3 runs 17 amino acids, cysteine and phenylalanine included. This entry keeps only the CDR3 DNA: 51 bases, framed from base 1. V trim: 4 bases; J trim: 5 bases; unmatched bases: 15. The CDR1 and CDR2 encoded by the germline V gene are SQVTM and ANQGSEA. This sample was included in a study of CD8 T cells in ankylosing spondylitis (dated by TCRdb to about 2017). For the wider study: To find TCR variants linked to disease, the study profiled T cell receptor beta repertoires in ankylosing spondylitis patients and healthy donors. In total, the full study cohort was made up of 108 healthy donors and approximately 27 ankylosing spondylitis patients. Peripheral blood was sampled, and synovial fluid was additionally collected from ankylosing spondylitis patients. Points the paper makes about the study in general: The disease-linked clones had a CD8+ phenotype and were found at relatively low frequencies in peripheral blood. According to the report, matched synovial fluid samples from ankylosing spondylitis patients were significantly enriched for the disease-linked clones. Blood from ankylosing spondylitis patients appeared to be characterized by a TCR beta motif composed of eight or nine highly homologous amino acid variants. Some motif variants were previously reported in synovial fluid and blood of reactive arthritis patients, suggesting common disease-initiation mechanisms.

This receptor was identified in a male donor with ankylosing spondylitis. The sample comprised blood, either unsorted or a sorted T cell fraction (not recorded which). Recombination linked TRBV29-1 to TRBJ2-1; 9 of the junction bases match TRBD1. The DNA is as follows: TGCAGCGTTGCAACCCTCCTGGGACAGGGCTTTCACAATGAGCAGTTCTTC. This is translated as CSVATLLGQGFHNEQFF.